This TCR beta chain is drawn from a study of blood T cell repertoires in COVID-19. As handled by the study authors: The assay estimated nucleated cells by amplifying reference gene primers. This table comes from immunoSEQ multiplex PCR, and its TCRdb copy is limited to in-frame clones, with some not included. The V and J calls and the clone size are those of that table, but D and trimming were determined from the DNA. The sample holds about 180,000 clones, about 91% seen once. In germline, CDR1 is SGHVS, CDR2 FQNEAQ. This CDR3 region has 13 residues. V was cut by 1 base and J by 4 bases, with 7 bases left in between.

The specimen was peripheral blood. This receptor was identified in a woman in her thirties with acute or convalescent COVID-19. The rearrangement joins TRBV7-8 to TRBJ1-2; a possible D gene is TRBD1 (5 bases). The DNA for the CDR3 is TGTGCCAGCAGCTTAGTAAGGGGCTATGGCTACACCTTC. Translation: CASSLVRGYGYTF.